This TCR beta chain was sequenced for a study of response to subunit inactivated influenza vaccine. General study points: That few new T cells are recruited by each seasonal influenza vaccination was the authors' suggestion.

The trim removed 3 bases at V and 5 bases at J, leaving 13 bases unmatched. This CDR3 comprises 19 residues. From germline, CDR1 is SGHRS and CDR2 YFSETQ. With regard to this clonotype: Its antigen is as yet unknown.

TCRdb used MiXCR to reprocess the RT-PCR reads, holding one entry per CDR3 protein. This table has hundreds of thousands of distinct CDR3 sequences, around a sixth appearing once. The V and J genes are TRBV5-1 and TRBJ2-3; 15 bases are a match to TRBD2. This receptor was identified in a man aged 45-65 years who received an inactivated influenza vaccine. Sequences were derived from PBMCs from blood, sampled less than 13 days after vaccination. The CDR3 region has the DNA TGCGCCAGCAGCTCCACGTCCGGGACTAGCGGGAGGAAGGGAGATACGCAGTATTTT. It codes for CASSSTSGTSGRKGDTQYF.